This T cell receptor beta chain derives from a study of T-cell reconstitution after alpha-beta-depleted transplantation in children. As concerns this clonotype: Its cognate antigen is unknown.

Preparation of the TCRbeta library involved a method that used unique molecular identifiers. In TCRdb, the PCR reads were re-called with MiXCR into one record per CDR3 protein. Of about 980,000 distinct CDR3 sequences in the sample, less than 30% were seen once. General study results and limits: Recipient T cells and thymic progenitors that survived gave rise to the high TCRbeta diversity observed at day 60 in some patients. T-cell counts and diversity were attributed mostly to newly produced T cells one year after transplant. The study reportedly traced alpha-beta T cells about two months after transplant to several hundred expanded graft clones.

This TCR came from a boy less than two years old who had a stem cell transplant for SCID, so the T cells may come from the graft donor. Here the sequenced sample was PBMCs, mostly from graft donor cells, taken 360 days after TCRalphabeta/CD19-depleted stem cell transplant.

The CDR3 region is CASSTRPGLAGGDEQFF. CDR3 in DNA: TGTGCCAGCAGCACGAGACCCGGACTAGCGGGGGGCGATGAGCAGTTCTTC. The V gene is TRBV7-3, the J gene TRBJ2-1; 14 nucleotides agree with TRBD2. The germline gives CDR1 SGHTA, CDR2 FQGTGA. V trimming: 5 bases; J trimming: 8 bases; junction bases outside the gene matches: 11. The CDR3 is 17 residues long.